This T cell receptor beta chain comes out of a study of T cell repertoires in ileal Crohn's disease. For the study at large: At surgery, 30% to 35% of patients smoked, with median disease duration 7.9 years. Every patient was operated on for stricturing (roughly 61%) or penetrating (about 40%) complications. Biopsies of inflamed ileum from the surgical specimen form M0 samples.

Time point: inflamed ileum from the surgical specimen. Included were adult ileal or ileocolonic Crohn's patients indicated for ileocolonic resection. CDR1 SGHTA and CDR2 FQGNSA come from the germline V gene. This CDR3 comprises 13 residues. Trimming stripped 4 bases from V and 5 bases from J, with 11 bases between. Method: immunoSEQ multiplex PCR; TCRdb's copy keeps in-frame clones and lacks some. The profile covers roughly 2,500 clones, with 93% appearing a single time and 3% to 4% taken by the ten largest. Input material: ileal tissue. V and J are TRBV7-2 and TRBJ1-1; D remains unclear. This TCR came from an adult with Crohn's disease. For the CDR3, the DNA is TGTGCCAGCAGCTCCCAGATTGGGACTGAAGCTTTCTTT. It encodes CASSSQIGTEAFF.